Following are 25 T cell receptor beta chains from one sample sequenced in a study of CD8 T cells in ankylosing spondylitis. TCRdb re-called the 5' RACE reads with MiXCR, one entry per CDR3 protein. The sample contains around 30,000 distinct CDR3 sequences, around 6.7% of which appear only once. The sequenced sample consisted of blood, either unsorted or a sorted T cell fraction (not recorded which). Every receptor here comes from a male donor with ankylosing spondylitis or in good health (not recorded which).

In its sample, this clonotype was seen many times. A much larger clone sits a single nucleotide away, making a read error possible. This rearrangement joins TRBV12-3 or TRBV12-4 to TRBJ1-3, with no clear D. CDR3 length: 14 residues. Trimming stripped 6 bases from V and 0 bases from J, with 9 bases between. The chain's CDR3 is CASSIAPSGNTIYF. CDR3 nucleotides: TGTGCCAGCAGCATCGCCCCCTCTGGAAACACCATATATTTT.

In the case of this clonotype: A much bigger clone sits one base away, suggesting this may be a read error. In DNA, the CDR3 is TGTACCAGCAGCCAGCGGGCTACTGCAGATACGCAGTATTTT. This sequence encodes CTSSQRATADTQYF. The chain uses TRBV7-3 and TRBJ2-3; the D gene is possibly TRBD2 (6 bases). The CDR3 runs 14 residues. CDR1 and CDR2 from the germline V gene are SGHTA and FQGTGA.

This clonotype was picked up many times. The J gene is TRBJ2-3, the V gene TRBV29-1; tentatively, D is TRBD2 (5 bases). Looked up from germline, CDR1 is SQVTM and CDR2 is ANQGSEA. V was cut by 6 bases and J by 7 bases, with 11 bases left in between. CDR3 length: 11 residues. CDR3 region: CSVDSANTQYF. The DNA of the CDR3 is TGCAGCGTGGACTCCGCGAATACGCAGTATTTT.

This clonotype was found many times. The chain links TRBV20-1 to TRBJ2-5; TRBD1 agrees at 7 bases. Germline V gene lookup returns CDR1 DFQATT and CDR2 SNEGSKA (reference sequence). The J segment lost 5 bases and the V segment lost 6 bases, leaving 9 bases of the junction unmatched. CDR3 length equals 13 residues. The CDR3 is CSAGPGGPETQYF. CDR3 DNA: TGCAGTGCAGGCCCAGGGGGTCCGGAGACCCAGTACTTC.

In this sample, this clonotype turned up a few times. The chain is built from TRBV7-2 and TRBJ1-2; 9 bases are a match to TRBD1. The CDR3 is 15 residues long. CDR1 is SGHTA, CDR2 FQGNSA, per germline. Unmatched junction bases numbered 10, after V lost 6 bases and J lost 5 bases. The CDR3 spells CASSFHWGQGYGYTF. The CDR3 DNA reads TGTGCCAGCAGTTTCCATTGGGGACAGGGTTATGGCTACACCTTC.

This clonotype was detected many times. V usage is TRBV20-1 and J usage is TRBJ2-1; the D gene is possibly TRBD1 (6 bases). V lost 7 bases, J lost 5 bases, and 15 bases lay in between. Germline lookup yields CDR1 DFQATT and CDR2 SNEGSKA (reference sequence). CDR3 length: 13 amino acids. The CDR3 region is CSVAGVSNNEQFF. In DNA form, the CDR3 reads TGCAGTGTGGCAGGGGTCTCTAACAATGAGCAGTTCTTC.

This clonotype was seen ten or more times. V usage is TRBV2 and J usage is TRBJ1-3, with unresolved D. The CDR3 spans 15 residues. V was trimmed by 3 bases and J by 0 bases, leaving 9 bases between them. Germline V gives CDR1 SNHLY, CDR2 FYNNEI. The CDR3 nucleotides read TGTGCCAGCAGTGAGGAACCGATCTCTGGAAACACCATATATTTT. Translation: CASSEEPISGNTIYF.

The table lists this clonotype with many counts. The genes are TRBV20-1 and TRBJ1-3; 7 bases are a match to TRBD1. CDR3 size: 13 residues. Losses at the gene ends were 6 bases for V and 6 bases for J; bases not matched to a gene: 8. Germline V gene sequence: CDR1 DFQATT, CDR2 SNEGSKA (reference sequence). CDR3 in amino acids: CSAAGQKKNTIYF. The CDR3 DNA follows: TGCAGTGCCGCGGGACAGAAAAAAAACACCATATATTTT.

This clonotype was recorded at least ten times. CDR3 sequence (DNA): TGTGCCACCAGCACAGAGGGCTACACAGATACGCAGTATTTT. The encoded protein is CATSTEGYTDTQYF. The chain couples TRBV15 to TRBJ2-3; perhaps TRBD2 as D (5 bases). The germline V gene has CDR1 LNHNV and CDR2 YYDKDF (reference sequence). V lost 4 bases, J lost 2 bases, and 10 bases lay in between. The CDR3 covers 14 residues.

This clonotype has at least ten counts. V and J are TRBV23-1 and TRBJ2-7; TRBD1 might be the D (5 bases). TRBV23-1 qualifies as an ORF whose function is uncertain. The CDR3 spans 15 residues. Trimming took off 7 bases at V and 6 bases at J, with 22 bases between the two ends. Here the CDR3 DNA reads TGCGCCAGCAACCCGTATGGACACAGGACCGCCGAGCAGTACTTC. This sequence encodes CASNPYGHRTAEQYF.

This clonotype is medium-sized in the sample. This chain uses TRBV20-1 with TRBJ1-5, with D possibly matching TRBD1 (5 bases). Germline V gives CDR1 DFQATT, CDR2 SNEGSKA (reference sequence). The CDR3 is 13 residues long. Between the trimmed V and J ends, which lost 6 bases and 4 bases, there was a span of 13 bases. CDR3 loop: CSARGHVNQPQHF. The CDR3 nucleotides are TGCAGTGCCCGTGGACACGTGAATCAGCCCCAGCATTTT.

In its sample, this clonotype was seen many times. This rearrangement joins TRBV5-1 to TRBJ2-3, with D possibly TRBD2 on 5 matching bases. The CDR3 runs to 16 residues. Per germline, CDR1 SGHRS and CDR2 YFSETQ. Between the trimmed V and J ends, which lost 4 bases and 10 bases, there was a span of 25 bases. CDR3 DNA: TGCGCCAGCAGCCGGCTTCCCGTCAAGGACCGGGATGCGCAGTATTTT. It translates to CASSRLPVKDRDAQYF. The variable domain in full, completed from reference TRBV5-1 and TRBJ2-3, reads KAGVTQTPRYLIKTRGQQVTLSCSPISGHRSVSWYQQTPGQGLQFLFEYFSETQRNKGNFPGRFSGRQFSNSRSEMNVSTLELGDSALYLCASSRLPVKDRDAQYFGPGTRLTVL.

In this sample, this clonotype turned up many times. The chain recombines TRBV7-3 with TRBJ2-1; D is perhaps TRBD2 (6 bases). Deletions cut 5 bases from V and 5 bases from J, with 10 bases between. Looked up from germline, CDR1 is SGHTA and CDR2 is FQGTGA. The CDR3 runs to 13 residues. CDR3 residues: CASSLGLDNEQFF. DNA of the CDR3: TGTGCCAGCAGCCTGGGACTTGACAATGAGCAGTTCTTC.

This clonotype was detected many times. V gene TRBV5-1 combines with J gene TRBJ2-5; the D gene is possibly TRBD2 (5 bases). Trimming cost V 3 bases and J 5 bases, with 8 bases left between them. This CDR3 contains 12 residues. The germline V gene has CDR1 SGHRS and CDR2 YFSETQ. The CDR3 DNA reads as TGCGCCAGCAGCTCTCGAGGGGAGACCCAGTACTTC. Residues: CASSSRGETQYF.

This clonotype came up many times. This CDR3 reads CASSLRLAGGPSYNEQFF. The CDR3 nucleotides read TGTGCCAGCAGCTTAAGGCTAGCGGGAGGGCCTAGCTACAATGAGCAGTTCTTC. The chain carries TRBV7-8 and TRBJ2-1; 12 nucleotides align to TRBD2. CDR1 is SGHVS and CDR2 is FQNEAQ in the germline V gene. V shed 2 bases, J shed 3 bases, and the junction held 8 bases outside the gene matches. The CDR3 has 18 residues.

This clonotype has at least ten counts. The chain joins TRBV29-1 to TRBJ2-3; 9 positions match TRBD1. Germline loops: CDR1 SQVTM, CDR2 ANQGSEA. This CDR3 is built from 14 residues. Trimming removed 7 bases from V and 1 base from J; junction bases left unmatched: 6. The CDR3: CSAERTGGTDTQYF. The CDR3 region has the DNA TGCAGCGCCGAGAGGACAGGGGGCACAGATACGCAGTATTTT.

This clonotype was seen a handful of times. The V gene is TRBV2, the J gene TRBJ2-7, with no clear D. Germline CDR1 and CDR2: SNHLY and FYNNEI. The CDR3 sequence is 18 residues long. V lost 3 bases, J lost 0 bases, and 21 bases lay in between. DNA for the CDR3: TGTGCCAGCAGTGAGGGCAGTATCAGCGTCTTGAGCTCCTACGAGCAGTACTTC. Amino acids: CASSEGSISVLSSYEQYF.

The chain has TRBV9 and TRBJ2-2; TRBD1 might be the D (5 bases). Germline CDR1 and CDR2: SGDLS and YYNGEE. V was cut by 1 base and J by 5 bases, with 12 bases left in between. This CDR3 has 15 amino acids. CDR3 loop: CASSVRGPGTGELFF. In DNA form, the CDR3 reads TGTGCCAGCAGCGTACGAGGACCAGGGACCGGGGAGCTGTTTTTT.

In this sample, this clonotype turned up many times. This chain joins TRBV20-1 and TRBJ2-3; 7 bases are shared with TRBD2. Germline values: CDR1 DFQATT, CDR2 SNEGSKA (reference sequence). With 8 bases clipped from V and 1 base from J, the junction kept 9 bases outside the gene matches. The CDR3 runs to 14 residues. In DNA, the CDR3 is TGCAGTACTCACGCGGGAGCCGGCACAGATACGCAGTATTTT. Translation: CSTHAGAGTDTQYF.

There are many counts of this clonotype. The chain carries TRBV18 and TRBJ2-3, with D hard to call. V lost 8 bases and J 2 bases, leaving 8 bases between the germline ends. Germline V gene lookup returns CDR1 KGHSH and CDR2 LQKENI. The CDR3 consists of 12 residues. Written as DNA, the CDR3 is TGTGCCAGCAGTCCGTCCACAGATACGCAGTATTTT. It is translated as CASSPSTDTQYF.

There are many counts of this clonotype. V gene TRBV7-8 combines with J gene TRBJ2-5; D unclear. Germline assignment: CDR1 SGHVS and CDR2 FQNEAQ. CDR3 size: 14 residues. V was pared by 5 bases and J by 2 bases, with 12 bases between. The CDR3 loop reads CASSRMLEQETQYF. CDR3 DNA sequence: TGTGCCAGCAGCCGTATGTTGGAACAAGAGACCCAGTACTTC.

Ten or more counts support this clonotype. The gene calls are TRBV4-2 and TRBJ2-7; 12 bases are shared with TRBD2. CDR3 size: 15 residues. Germline CDR1 LGHNA, CDR2 YNFKEQ. J lost 3 bases, V lost 6 bases, and 6 bases had no gene match. CDR3 residues: CASRSATSGGYEQYF. The CDR3 DNA follows: TGTGCCAGCAGAAGCGCGACTAGCGGGGGCTACGAGCAGTACTTC.

This clonotype was observed at least ten times. V is TRBV28 and J is TRBJ1-5; D not certain. CDR3 length equals 15 residues. V lost 3 bases and J 3 bases, leaving 12 bases between the germline ends. CDR1 is MDHEN and CDR2 is SYDVKM in the germline V gene. The CDR3 DNA reads TGTGCCAGCAGTTTCTTGGACGGTTCCAATCAGCCCCAGCATTTT. Amino acids: CASSFLDGSNQPQHF.

This clonotype was observed at least ten times. The rearrangement joins TRBV2 to TRBJ2-7, with TRBD1 matching 8 bases. Per germline, CDR1 SNHLY and CDR2 FYNNEI. With V trimmed by 4 bases and J by 6 bases, 5 bases remained unmatched. CDR3 size: 13 residues. The CDR3 protein is CASSVDRVPEQYF. In DNA form, the CDR3 reads TGTGCCAGCAGTGTGGACAGGGTTCCCGAGCAGTACTTC.

The table lists this clonotype with many counts. J is TRBJ2-2 and V is TRBV7-6, with 10 bases that match TRBD1. The V gene's germline CDR1 is SGHVS and CDR2 FNYEAQ. The V segment lost 5 bases and the J segment 5 bases; nucleotides outside the gene matches: 8. The CDR3 runs to 16 residues. CDR3 in DNA: TGTGCCAGCAGCGACTTCCGGGACAGGGGAACCGGGGAGCTGTTTTTT. Protein product: CASSDFRDRGTGELFF.